The source of this T cell receptor beta chain is a study of graft-versus-host responses after intestinal transplantation. For the study at large: Once they had received anti-thymocyte globulin induction, all recipients took tacrolimus and steroids for two to three years.

Assay: immunoSEQ multiplex PCR; the TCRdb copy retains only in-frame clones and omits some. Of some 85,000 clones listed, 85% to 95% are singletons. Comments on this clone: Antigen specificity is unknown.

Study-wide findings and caveats: Patients with graft-donor T cell macrochimerism had high graft-versus-host to host-versus-graft clonal ratios in allografts.

V trimming: 5 bases; J trimming: 4 bases; junction bases outside the gene matches: 6. CDR3 length: 15 residues. Germline V gene lookup returns CDR1 SGHTA and CDR2 FQGNSA. The chain links TRBV7-2 to TRBJ2-3; 10 positions agree with TRBD2. The sequence came from a human donor who was the organ donor for an intestinal transplant. The material was unstimulated CD8+ T cells sorted from spleen or lymph node cells, obtained before transplant. The CDR3 DNA is TGTGCCAGCAGCCCCACTAGCGGGGTTTCAGATACGCAGTATTTT. It codes for CASSPTSGVSDTQYF.